One and the same sample provided the 10 T cell receptor beta chains below, sequenced in a study of blood T cell repertoires in COVID-19. TCRdb's copy holds only in-frame clones and misses some; the assay was immunoSEQ multiplex PCR. Of 360,000 or so clones listed, approximately 91% are singletons. Sequenced material: PBMCs or T cells enriched from blood (not recorded which). The receptor set was obtained from a woman aged 25 to 39 who had been exposed to COVID-19.

The chain combines TRBV11-1 with TRBJ2-7; 7 bases agree with TRBD1. From germline, CDR1 is SGHAT and CDR2 FQDESV (reference sequence). After removal of 5 bases from V and 11 bases from J, the junction contained 12 bases not matched to a gene. The CDR3 contains 13 residues. CDR3 amino acids: CASSGTDAIKEYF. The CDR3 region has the DNA TGTGCCAGCAGCGGGACAGATGCTATAAAGGAGTACTTC.

This rearrangement joins TRBV4-1 to TRBJ1-5; D is uncertain. CDR3 length: 13 amino acids. Germline V gives CDR1 MGHRA, CDR2 YSYEKL. V was shortened by 0 bases and J by 13 bases, with 13 bases between the two germline ends. The CDR3 spells CASSQDLALLQHF. The CDR3 nucleotides read TGCGCCAGCAGCCAAGATCTGGCTTTATTACAGCATTTT.

The chain combines TRBV5-6 with TRBJ2-7; TRBD2 aligns across 7 bases. This CDR3 is built from 15 residues. CDR1 and CDR2 (germline): SGHDT, YYEEEE. V shed 4 bases, J shed 0 bases, and the junction held 7 bases outside the gene matches. The CDR3, as DNA: TGTGCCAGCAGCCCGGTTGGCGGGAGCTCCTACGAGCAGTACTTC. Protein sequence: CASSPVGGSSYEQYF. Complete variable domain (other parts from reference TRBV5-6 and TRBJ2-7): DAGVTQSPTHLIKTRGQQVTLRCSPKSGHDTVSWYQQALGQGPQFIFQYYEEEERQRGNFPDRFSGHQFPNYSSELNVNALLLGDSALYLCASSPVGGSSYEQYFGPGTRLTVT.

This CDR3 is CSAPMTYEQYF. The CDR3 bases are TGCAGTGCCCCAATGACATACGAGCAGTACTTC. The chain recombines TRBV20-1 with TRBJ2-7, with D hard to call. Trimming took 6 bases from V and 4 from J, leaving 10 bases between them. The CDR3 covers 11 residues. CDR1 and CDR2 (germline): DFQATT, SNEGSKA (reference sequence).

The V gene is TRBV30, the J gene TRBJ1-6, with 7 bases fitting TRBD1. The ends lost 4 bases at V and 4 bases at J; junction bases unmatched: 4. Germline loops: CDR1 GTSNPN, CDR2 SVGIG (reference sequence). The CDR3 is 14 amino acids. This chain's CDR3 is CAWTGQPYNSPLHF. The DNA for the CDR3 is TGTGCCTGGACGGGACAGCCTTATAATTCACCCCTCCACTTT.

The gene calls are TRBV11-3 and TRBJ2-7, with 8 nucleotides matching TRBD1. J gave up 1 base and V 5 bases, and 10 bases lay outside the gene matches. The CDR3 length is 16 residues. The V gene's germline CDR1 is SGHNT and CDR2 YENEEA. The CDR3, as DNA: TGTGCCAGCAGCCCCTTTTTGGACAGGGTTTCCTACGAGCAGTACTTC. Translation: CASSPFLDRVSYEQYF.

V is TRBV11-2 and J is TRBJ2-3; a possible D gene is TRBD1 (6 bases). Germline V gene lookup returns CDR1 SGHAT and CDR2 FQNNGV. This CDR3 contains 18 residues. The ends were cut back, 5 bases at V and 2 bases at J, with 23 bases in the middle. CDR3 in DNA: TGTGCCAGCAGCCGCCGAATACCAGGGACACTTGCCACAGATACGCAGTATTTT. Encoded protein: CASSRRIPGTLATDTQYF.

The rearrangement links TRBV30 to TRBJ1-5; D is perhaps TRBD1 (5 bases). CDR3 length: 14 amino acids. Trimming pared 3 bases from V and 0 bases from J, leaving 9 bases between. From germline, CDR1 is GTSNPN and CDR2 SVGIG (reference sequence). The CDR3 DNA sequence: TGTGCCTGGAGGCGGGGGTATAGCAATCAGCCCCAGCATTTT. This encodes CAWRRGYSNQPQHF.

The chain couples TRBV5-4 to TRBJ2-1; 10 positions agree with TRBD2. The J segment lost 6 bases and the V segment lost 2 bases, leaving 5 bases of the junction unmatched. The CDR3 runs to 15 residues. CDR1 is SGHNT and CDR2 is YYREEE in the germline V gene (reference sequence). The CDR3 region has the DNA TGTGCCAGCAGCTTAAGCGGGAGGGCCACCAATGAGCAGTTCTTC. It codes for CASSLSGRATNEQFF.

The CDR3 region is CASSFDRGRAYTF. Written as DNA, the CDR3 is TGTGCCAGCAGTTTTGACAGGGGCCGAGCCTACACCTTC. The chain is built from TRBV6-2 or TRBV6-3 and TRBJ1-2; 8 positions agree with TRBD1. CDR3 length: 13 amino acids. V was pared by 4 bases and J by 10 bases, with 8 bases of the junction left unmatched. Germline V lookup: CDR1 MNHEY, CDR2 SVGEGT.